The rows below give T cell receptor beta chains drawn from one sample of a study of cytomegalovirus exposure and HLA in healthy donors. Profiled with immunoSEQ multiplex PCR; TCRdb holds only in-frame clones, not every one. Of 75,000 to 100,000 clones listed, around 72% were seen once; the top ten hold over 3%. What was sequenced was PBMCs. The receptors were sampled from a man in his forties or fifties in good health and CMV-seronegative. The CDR3 runs from the conserved cysteine through the conserved F or W. Fields, in order: CDR3 protein, V gene, J gene, D gene. D genes are given only for firm matches.

cdr3_aa: CASSRGQTNYGYTF; v_call: TRBV4-2; j_call: TRBJ1-2; d_call: TRBD1
cdr3_aa: CASRETGGESVQYF; v_call: TRBV5-6; j_call: TRBJ2-7; d_call: TRBD1
cdr3_aa: CASASGGVASPLHF; v_call: TRBV4-1; j_call: TRBJ1-6; d_call: NA
cdr3_aa: CSVEGASWSTDTQYF; v_call: TRBV29-1; j_call: TRBJ2-3; d_call: NA
cdr3_aa: CAISESYGGPETQYF; v_call: TRBV10-3; j_call: TRBJ2-5; d_call: NA
cdr3_aa: CASSLARDRRYNEQFF; v_call: TRBV5-6; j_call: TRBJ2-1; d_call: TRBD1
cdr3_aa: CASSPHRGEQYF; v_call: TRBV27; j_call: TRBJ2-7; d_call: NA
cdr3_aa: CASSLRLGDTQYF; v_call: TRBV5-8; j_call: TRBJ2-3; d_call: NA
cdr3_aa: CASSGGSALNSPLHF; v_call: TRBV28; j_call: TRBJ1-6; d_call: NA
cdr3_aa: CASSLEWDRGTGELFF; v_call: TRBV5-1; j_call: TRBJ2-2; d_call: TRBD1
cdr3_aa: CASSTRDSRTSNTGELFF; v_call: TRBV27; j_call: TRBJ2-2; d_call: NA
cdr3_aa: CASSPDRGPTEAFF; v_call: TRBV7-9; j_call: TRBJ1-1; d_call: TRBD1
cdr3_aa: CASSLGGWGGRGGYTF; v_call: TRBV27; j_call: TRBJ1-2; d_call: NA
cdr3_aa: CASSGQGYSPLHF; v_call: TRBV4-3; j_call: TRBJ1-6; d_call: TRBD1
cdr3_aa: CASATSGGSDTQYF; v_call: TRBV6-4; j_call: TRBJ2-3; d_call: TRBD2
cdr3_aa: CASSVGTGGFGNSDTEAFF; v_call: TRBV5-1; j_call: TRBJ1-1; d_call: TRBD1
cdr3_aa: CASSPRGLNTEAFF; v_call: TRBV7-9; j_call: TRBJ1-1; d_call: NA
cdr3_aa: CASSPRGLRNTGELFF; v_call: TRBV18; j_call: TRBJ2-2; d_call: TRBD2
cdr3_aa: CASSGGGSQPQHF; v_call: TRBV2; j_call: TRBJ1-5; d_call: NA
cdr3_aa: CSVGVSGGSGTQYF; v_call: TRBV29-1; j_call: TRBJ2-5; d_call: TRBD2
cdr3_aa: CASSSTGTYNNEQFF; v_call: TRBV6-6; j_call: TRBJ2-1; d_call: NA
cdr3_aa: CASSLGTAMYNSPLHF; v_call: TRBV5-4; j_call: TRBJ1-6; d_call: NA
cdr3_aa: CASSPGTGNMGWYF; v_call: TRBV7-9; j_call: TRBJ2-3; d_call: TRBD1
cdr3_aa: CASYGGISYGYTF; v_call: TRBV27; j_call: TRBJ1-2; d_call: NA
cdr3_aa: CASSLSTAWDEQFF; v_call: TRBV7-7; j_call: TRBJ2-1; d_call: NA
cdr3_aa: CASRPTGGSYNEQFF; v_call: TRBV27; j_call: TRBJ2-1; d_call: TRBD1
cdr3_aa: CASSLTVESEQYF; v_call: TRBV5-1; j_call: TRBJ2-7; d_call: NA
cdr3_aa: CASSLAQGQETQYF; v_call: TRBV7-8; j_call: TRBJ2-5; d_call: NA
cdr3_aa: CASIWGPLNTEAFF; v_call: TRBV2; j_call: TRBJ1-1; d_call: NA
cdr3_aa: CAGWVGEFGNTIYF; v_call: TRBV2; j_call: TRBJ1-3; d_call: NA
cdr3_aa: CASSQDPRADGEQFF; v_call: TRBV4-3; j_call: TRBJ2-1; d_call: NA
cdr3_aa: CACNRDRNGYTF; v_call: TRBV30; j_call: TRBJ1-2; d_call: TRBD1
cdr3_aa: CASSYYGGDGYTF; v_call: TRBV6-5; j_call: TRBJ1-2; d_call: NA
cdr3_aa: CAWSLMGRETQYF; v_call: TRBV30; j_call: TRBJ2-5; d_call: NA
cdr3_aa: CASSLGTGFGEKLFF; v_call: TRBV5-1; j_call: TRBJ1-4; d_call: TRBD1
cdr3_aa: CASSPKQGAGYGYTF; v_call: TRBV6-5; j_call: TRBJ1-2; d_call: TRBD1
cdr3_aa: CASSLAGTGISEAFF; v_call: TRBV5-8; j_call: TRBJ1-1; d_call: TRBD1
cdr3_aa: CASSGGELGSPLHF; v_call: TRBV6-5; j_call: TRBJ1-6; d_call: NA
cdr3_aa: CASRNPSRPQHF; v_call: TRBV28; j_call: TRBJ1-5; d_call: NA
cdr3_aa: CASSDPGGPSYEQYF; v_call: TRBV6-4; j_call: NA; d_call: TRBD1
cdr3_aa: CASSIRSGSRSTDTQYF; v_call: TRBV19; j_call: TRBJ2-3; d_call: NA
cdr3_aa: CASSVTGSSYEQYF; v_call: TRBV9; j_call: TRBJ2-7; d_call: NA
cdr3_aa: CAWSSQRTMLF; v_call: TRBV30; j_call: TRBJ1-4; d_call: NA
cdr3_aa: CASSWTGEQLFF; v_call: TRBV5-1; j_call: TRBJ1-4; d_call: TRBD1
cdr3_aa: CASSSLTGGTAFF; v_call: TRBV7-9; j_call: TRBJ1-1; d_call: TRBD1
cdr3_aa: CASLPTGEASPLHF; v_call: TRBV16; j_call: TRBJ1-6; d_call: NA
cdr3_aa: CASSPLTSGGHNEQFF; v_call: TRBV13; j_call: TRBJ2-1; d_call: TRBD2
cdr3_aa: CASSLGTVSYEQYF; v_call: TRBV7-7; j_call: TRBJ2-7; d_call: NA
cdr3_aa: CASSRWDSGNSPLHF; v_call: TRBV7-9; j_call: TRBJ1-6; d_call: TRBD1